A selection of T cell receptor beta chains follows, all from one sample in a study of blood T cell repertoires in COVID-19. The data were produced by immunoSEQ multiplex PCR, yet TCRdb's version contains in-frame clones alone and is incomplete. Altogether hundreds of thousands of clones are present, approximately 87% being singletons, with the ten largest covering 1.5%. The sequenced sample consisted of peripheral blood. The receptors stem from a woman aged 40 to 49 who had recovered from COVID-19. Both conserved end residues are part of each CDR3. The D gene is left open where the match is weak. Size values are once, few and many counts, or a class for expanded clones, and some rows have none.

d_call,v_call,clone_size,j_call,cdr3_nt,cdr3_aa
.,TRBV6-5,.,TRBJ2-5,TGTGCCAGCCAAAACGACAGGTCCGGGGAGACCCAGTACTTC,CASQNDRSGETQYF
TRBD2,TRBV7-3,.,TRBJ2-3,TGTGCCAGCAGCTTTGGCGGGGGGAGGACAGATACGCAGTATTTT,CASSFGGGRTDTQYF
.,TRBV27,.,TRBJ2-2,TGTGCCAGCAGCCACTACACCGGGGAGCTGTTTTTT,CASSHYTGELFF
TRBD2,TRBV5-4,.,TRBJ2-1,TGTGCCAGCAGCCATCAACGGACTAGCGGGGGGTACTACAATGAGCAGTTCTTC,CASSHQRTSGGYYNEQFF
TRBD2,TRBV9,.,TRBJ2-5,TGTGCCAGCACCCGTAGCGGGGCGCAAGAGACCCAGTACTTC,CASTRSGAQETQYF
TRBD1,TRBV18,.,TRBJ1-1,TGTGCCAGCTCACCTTCCGGGACAGGAAACACTGAAGCTTTCTTT,CASSPSGTGNTEAFF
TRBD2,TRBV4-1,.,TRBJ2-1,TGCGCCAGCAGCCAATCGGTAGCGGGGGGGCGTGATGAGCAGTTCTTC,CASSQSVAGGRDEQFF
.,TRBV7-2,once,TRBJ2-5,TGTGCCAGCAGCTTATACGAGATCCAAGAGACCCAGTACTTC,CASSLYEIQETQYF
.,TRBV21-1,.,TRBJ1-3,TGTGCCAGCAACATGCCGACAGTATCCGACTCTGGAAACACCATATATTTT,CASNMPTVSDSGNTIYF
TRBD1,TRBV2,.,TRBJ1-3,TGTGCCAGCACCCCCTTGGGGACAGGGAGCTCTGGAAACACCATATATTTT,CASTPLGTGSSGNTIYF
TRBD1,TRBV5-1,.,TRBJ1-3,TGCGCCAGCAGCGGGGACAGTGATTTAAACTCTGGAAACACCATATATTTT,CASSGDSDLNSGNTIYF
TRBD1,TRBV5-8,.,TRBJ1-2,TGTGCCAGCAGCTTGGCGGGGACAGGGAACTATGGCTACACCTTC,CASSLAGTGNYGYTF
TRBD1,TRBV7-9,once,TRBJ1-1,TGTGCCAGCAGCTTAGGGGGACAGGGGATGAACACTGAAGCTTTCTTT,CASSLGGQGMNTEAFF
.,TRBV4-3,.,TRBJ2-5,TGCGCCAGCAGCCAAGATCTTAAGGTCGGGGGTAAGGAGACCCAGTACTTC,CASSQDLKVGGKETQYF
TRBD1,TRBV5-1,.,TRBJ2-3,TGCGCCAGCAGCTGGGGACAGGGAATTTCCTTTTCAGATACGCAGTATTTT,CASSWGQGISFSDTQYF
.,TRBV7-2,.,TRBJ1-4,TGTGCCAGCAGCTTAGTCTGGGGGGGTGAAAAACTGTTTTTT,CASSLVWGGEKLFF
.,TRBV4-3,.,TRBJ1-1,TGCGCCAGCAGCCTAGGACAGAACACTGAAGCTTTCTTT,CASSLGQNTEAFF
.,TRBV10-2,once,TRBJ2-7,TGCGCCAGCAGTGCTGCAGGGTCATGGGACGAGCAGTACTTC,CASSAAGSWDEQYF
TRBD1,TRBV9,.,TRBJ2-2,TGTGCCAGCAACGTCGGAACAGGGGCTGGCGGGGAGCTGTTTTTT,CASNVGTGAGGELFF
.,TRBV25-1,.,TRBJ1-1,TGTGCCAGCAGTGAACAAACAGGGACTGAAGCTTTCTTT,CASSEQTGTEAFF
.,TRBV2,.,TRBJ1-2,TGTGCCAGCAGCGGGGGAGGGGCCACTTACTATGGCTACACCTTC,CASSGGGATYYGYTF
.,TRBV30,few,TRBJ2-7,TGTGCCTGGAGTGACAGGGCCTACGAGCAGTACTTC,CAWSDRAYEQYF
TRBD2,TRBV6-5,.,TRBJ2-1,TGTGCCAGCAGTTTTCTGGCGGGGGGGTACAATGAGCAGTTCTTC,CASSFLAGGYNEQFF
.,TRBV29-1,few,TRBJ1-1,TGCAGCGTTGATGGTGGCAGGGGATTGCCTGAAGCTTTCTTT,CSVDGGRGLPEAFF
TRBD2,TRBV5-4,.,TRBJ2-7,TGTGCCAGCAGTCGGTGGTCAGCGGGGAAGGACGAGCAGTACTTC,CASSRWSAGKDEQYF
.,TRBV24-1,.,TRBJ2-1,TGTGCCACCAGTGACCCCGACAGGTTCAACAATGAGCAGTTCTTC,CATSDPDRFNNEQFF
.,TRBV29-1,.,TRBJ1-5,TGCAGCGTTGAAGGAGGGGGGGCAGGTCAGCCCCAGCATTTT,CSVEGGGAGQPQHF
TRBD2,TRBV6-5,.,TRBJ2-3,TGTGCCAGCAAACTAGCGGGGACCCATACGCAGTATTTT,CASKLAGTHTQYF
TRBD1,TRBV4-1,.,TRBJ2-7,TGCGCCAGCAGCCCGGGACAGGGGGGTTACGAGCAGTACTTC,CASSPGQGGYEQYF
TRBD1,TRBV27,.,TRBJ1-2,TGTGCCAGCAGTTTTGCGGGACAGGGTCATGGGGATGGCTACACCTTC,CASSFAGQGHGDGYTF
.,TRBV27,.,TRBJ2-3,TGTGCCAGCAGCCCTACTAGCCCGGGGCACGGAGATACGCAGTATTTT,CASSPTSPGHGDTQYF
TRBD1,TRBV5-1,.,TRBJ1-1,TGCGCCAGCAGCAATCCTGGGACAGCGAACACTGAAGCTTTCTTT,CASSNPGTANTEAFF
TRBD1,TRBV14,once,TRBJ1-1,TGTGCCAGCAGCCAGGTCGACAGGGAGGACACTGAAGCTTTCTTT,CASSQVDREDTEAFF
TRBD1,TRBV9,.,TRBJ1-6,TGTGCCAGCAGCGAGGGGGACAGTTACAATTCACCCCTCCACTTT,CASSEGDSYNSPLHF
.,TRBV12-3/TRBV12-4,once,TRBJ2-7,TGTGCCAGCAGTCTGGCAGGGTTCTACGAGCAGTACTTC,CASSLAGFYEQYF
TRBD1,TRBV5-4,.,TRBJ1-1,TGTGCCAGCAGCAAGGGACAGGGGGCTTTGAACACTGAAGCTTTCTTT,CASSKGQGALNTEAFF
.,TRBV11-2,.,TRBJ2-7,TGTGCCAGCAGCGATATGACAGGCTCGGTCTACGAGCAGTACTTC,CASSDMTGSVYEQYF
.,TRBV21-1,.,TRBJ2-7,TGTGCCAGCAGCCTTACTGGACAGGGGGTATACGAGCAGTACTTC,CASSLTGQGVYEQYF